This T cell receptor (beta chain) was sequenced for a study of T cells in Graves' hyperthyroidism and ophthalmopathy. Study-wide context: Pretreatment peripheral blood was obtained at initial diagnosis.

This clonotype was counted a few times. The antigen is not known. TCR beta CDR3 regions were amplified from RNA transcripts. When the TCR CDR3 underwent first-round RT-PCR, the HTBI primer set was used. MiXCR, applied by TCRdb to the multiplex PCR reads, yields one record per CDR3 protein. The sample yields about 690,000 distinct CDR3 sequences, roughly 17% seen once. Study outcomes and limitations: Blood samples included most of the expanded thyroid clonotypes exceeding 0.001.

This CDR3 is built from 15 residues. Trimming pared 0 bases from V and 6 bases from J, leaving 12 bases between. Germline V gene lookup returns CDR1 KGHSH and CDR2 LQKENI. The J gene is TRBJ2-1, the V gene TRBV18; D might be TRBD1 (6 bases). Sequenced input: blood. This sequence was found in a man between 45 and 60 years old with Graves' hyperthyroidism. This CDR3 reads CASSPPSLGGNEQFF. CDR3 DNA: TGTGCCAGCTCACCACCGAGCCTAGGGGGCAATGAGCAGTTCTTC.